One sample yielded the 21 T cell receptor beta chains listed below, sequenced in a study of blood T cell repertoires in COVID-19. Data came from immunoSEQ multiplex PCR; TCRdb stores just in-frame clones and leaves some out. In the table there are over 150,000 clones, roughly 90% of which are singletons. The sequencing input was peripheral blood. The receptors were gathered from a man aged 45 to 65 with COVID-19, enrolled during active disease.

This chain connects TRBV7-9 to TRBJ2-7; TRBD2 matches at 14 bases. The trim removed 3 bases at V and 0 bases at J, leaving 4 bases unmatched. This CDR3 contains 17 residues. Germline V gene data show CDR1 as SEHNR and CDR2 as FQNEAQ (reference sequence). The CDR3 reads CASSLGLAGAHSYEQYF. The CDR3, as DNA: TGTGCCAGCAGCTTGGGACTAGCGGGGGCCCACTCCTACGAGCAGTACTTC.

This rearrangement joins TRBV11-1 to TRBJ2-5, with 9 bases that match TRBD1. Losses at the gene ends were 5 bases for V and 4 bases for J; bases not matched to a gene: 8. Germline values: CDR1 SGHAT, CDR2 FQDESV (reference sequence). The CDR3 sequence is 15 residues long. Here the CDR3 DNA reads TGTGCCAGCAGCCCCAATCGACAGGGGGGAGAGACCCAGTACTTC. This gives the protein CASSPNRQGGETQYF.

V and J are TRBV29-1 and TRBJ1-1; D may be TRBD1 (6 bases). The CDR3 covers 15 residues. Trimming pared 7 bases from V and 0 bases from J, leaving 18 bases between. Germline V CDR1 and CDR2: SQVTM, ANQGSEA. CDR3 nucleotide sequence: TGCAGCGCTGGGGTACCGGGACAAATGAACACTGAAGCTTTCTTT. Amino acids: CSAGVPGQMNTEAFF.

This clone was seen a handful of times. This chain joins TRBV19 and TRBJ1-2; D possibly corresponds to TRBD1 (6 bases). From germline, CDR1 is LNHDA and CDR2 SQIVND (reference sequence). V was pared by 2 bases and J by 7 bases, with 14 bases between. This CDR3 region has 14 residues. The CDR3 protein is CASSISTGIGGYTF. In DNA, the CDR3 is TGTGCCAGTAGTATATCCACAGGGATAGGTGGCTACACCTTC.

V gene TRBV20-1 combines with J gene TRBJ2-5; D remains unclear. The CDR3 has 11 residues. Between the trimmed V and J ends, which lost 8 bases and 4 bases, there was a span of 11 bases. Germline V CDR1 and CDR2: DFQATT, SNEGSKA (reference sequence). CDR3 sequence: CSFYFGETQYF. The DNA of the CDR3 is TGCAGTTTCTACTTTGGAGAGACCCAGTACTTC.

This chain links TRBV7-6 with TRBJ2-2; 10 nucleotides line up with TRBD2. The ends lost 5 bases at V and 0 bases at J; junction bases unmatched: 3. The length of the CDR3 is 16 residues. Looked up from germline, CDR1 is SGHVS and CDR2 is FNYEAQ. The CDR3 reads CASSRTSGANTGELFF. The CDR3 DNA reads TGTGCCAGCAGCCGAACTAGCGGGGCGAACACCGGGGAGCTGTTTTTT.

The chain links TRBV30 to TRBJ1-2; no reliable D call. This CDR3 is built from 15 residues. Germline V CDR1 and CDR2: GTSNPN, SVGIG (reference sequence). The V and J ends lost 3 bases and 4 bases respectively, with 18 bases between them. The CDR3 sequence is CAWSTEGLFTYGYTF. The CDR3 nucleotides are TGTGCCTGGAGCACCGAAGGACTTTTTACCTATGGCTACACCTTC.

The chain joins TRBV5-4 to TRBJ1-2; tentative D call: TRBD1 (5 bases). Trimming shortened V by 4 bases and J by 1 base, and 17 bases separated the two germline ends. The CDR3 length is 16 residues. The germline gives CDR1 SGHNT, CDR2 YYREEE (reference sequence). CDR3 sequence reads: CASSSSQELLNYGYTF. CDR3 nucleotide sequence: TGTGCCAGCAGCAGCTCACAGGAGTTACTTAACTATGGCTACACCTTC.

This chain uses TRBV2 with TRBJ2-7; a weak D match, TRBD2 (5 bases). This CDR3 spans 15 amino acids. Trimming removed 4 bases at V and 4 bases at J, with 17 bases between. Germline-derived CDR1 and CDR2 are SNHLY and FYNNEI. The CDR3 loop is CASSVGAVGIYEQYF. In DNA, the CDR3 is TGTGCCAGCAGTGTTGGAGCGGTTGGTATATACGAGCAGTACTTC.

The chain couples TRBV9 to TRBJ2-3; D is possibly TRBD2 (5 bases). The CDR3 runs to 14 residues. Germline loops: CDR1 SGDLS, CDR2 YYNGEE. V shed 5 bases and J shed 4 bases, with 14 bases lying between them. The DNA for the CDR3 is TGTGCCAGCAGTGATCGGCTAGCCCCAGATACGCAGTATTTT. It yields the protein CASSDRLAPDTQYF.

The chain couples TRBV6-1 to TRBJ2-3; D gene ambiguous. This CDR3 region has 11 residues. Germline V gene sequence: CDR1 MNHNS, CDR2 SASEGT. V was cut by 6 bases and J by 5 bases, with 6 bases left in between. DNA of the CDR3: TGTGCCAGCAGCAGAGGAGATACGCAGTATTTT. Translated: CASSRGDTQYF.

The CDR3 loop is CASRIRGEGAFF. The CDR3 DNA follows: TGTGCCAGTCGAATTCGGGGGGAGGGAGCTTTCTTT. The V and J genes are TRBV19 and TRBJ1-1; perhaps TRBD1 as D (5 bases). There are 12 residues in the CDR3. CDR1 and CDR2 (germline): LNHDA, SQIVND (reference sequence). Between the trimmed V and J ends, which lost 8 bases and 10 bases, there was a span of 17 bases.

This CDR3 reads CASSLATGARAREQYF. CDR3 nucleotide sequence: TGCGCCAGCAGCTTGGCCACTGGCGCGAGGGCAAGGGAGCAGTACTTC. The chain couples TRBV5-1 to TRBJ2-7; a possible D gene is TRBD2 (5 bases). The ends were cut back, 0 bases at V and 7 bases at J, with 20 bases in the middle. The CDR3 is 16 amino acids. Germline CDR1 and CDR2: SGHRS and YFSETQ.

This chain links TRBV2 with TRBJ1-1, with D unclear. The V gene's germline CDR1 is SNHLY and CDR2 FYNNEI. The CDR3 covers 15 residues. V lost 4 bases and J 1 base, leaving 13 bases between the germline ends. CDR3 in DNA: TGTGCCAGCAGTGTGTACTCCTTAAAGAACACTGAAGCTTTCTTT. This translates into CASSVYSLKNTEAFF.

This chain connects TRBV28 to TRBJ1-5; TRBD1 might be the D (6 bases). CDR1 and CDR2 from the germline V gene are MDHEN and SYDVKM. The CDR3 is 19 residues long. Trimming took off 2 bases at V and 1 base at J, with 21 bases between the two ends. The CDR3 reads CASSLRGADSTVSNQPQHF. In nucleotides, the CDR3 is TGTGCCAGCAGTTTACGGGGGGCGGACTCGACAGTGAGCAATCAGCCCCAGCATTTT. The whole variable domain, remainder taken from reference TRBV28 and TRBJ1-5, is DVKVTQSSRYLVKRTGEKVFLECVQDMDHENMFWYRQDPGLGLRLIYFSYDVKMKEKGDIPEGYSVSREKKERFSLILESASTNQTSMYLCASSLRGADSTVSNQPQHFGDGTRLSIL.

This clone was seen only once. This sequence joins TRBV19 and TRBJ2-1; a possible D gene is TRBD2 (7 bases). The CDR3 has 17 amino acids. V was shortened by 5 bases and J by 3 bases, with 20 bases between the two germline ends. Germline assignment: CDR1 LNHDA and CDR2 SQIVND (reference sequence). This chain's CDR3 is CASSPPLRGAGYNEQFF. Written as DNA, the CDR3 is TGTGCCAGTAGTCCTCCCCTCCGGGGGGCCGGCTACAATGAGCAGTTCTTC.

DNA for the CDR3: TGTGCCAGCAGCTTAGCCGGGACAGAGAGTGTAGCCAAAAACATTCAGTACTTC. Its translation is CASSLAGTESVAKNIQYF. The J gene is TRBJ2-4, the V gene TRBV7-2, with TRBD1 matching 7 bases. CDR1 and CDR2 (germline): SGHTA, FQGNSA. This CDR3 is built from 18 residues. The ends lost 0 bases at V and 0 bases at J; junction bases unmatched: 8. Variable domain in full (rest from reference TRBV7-2 and TRBJ2-4): GAGVSQSPSNKVTEKGKDVELRCDPISGHTALYWYRQSLGQGLEFLIYFQGNSAPDKSGLPSDRFSAERTGGSVSTLTIQRTQQEDSAVYLCASSLAGTESVAKNIQYFGAGTRLSVL.

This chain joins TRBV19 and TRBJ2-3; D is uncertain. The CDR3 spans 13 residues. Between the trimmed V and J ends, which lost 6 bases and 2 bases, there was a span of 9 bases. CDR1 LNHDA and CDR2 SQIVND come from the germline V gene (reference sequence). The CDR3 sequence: CASSYRVTDTQYF. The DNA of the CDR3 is TGTGCCAGTAGCTACCGAGTCACAGATACGCAGTATTTT.

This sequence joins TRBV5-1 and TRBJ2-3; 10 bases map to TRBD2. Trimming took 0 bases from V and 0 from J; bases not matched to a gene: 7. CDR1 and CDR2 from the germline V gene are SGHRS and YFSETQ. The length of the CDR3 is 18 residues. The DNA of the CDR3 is TGCGCCAGCAGCTTGGTTTTAGCGGGAGGAACTAGCACAGATACGCAGTATTTT. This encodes CASSLVLAGGTSTDTQYF. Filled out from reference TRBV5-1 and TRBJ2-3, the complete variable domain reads KAGVTQTPRYLIKTRGQQVTLSCSPISGHRSVSWYQQTPGQGLQFLFEYFSETQRNKGNFPGRFSGRQFSNSRSEMNVSTLELGDSALYLCASSLVLAGGTSTDTQYFGPGTRLTVL.

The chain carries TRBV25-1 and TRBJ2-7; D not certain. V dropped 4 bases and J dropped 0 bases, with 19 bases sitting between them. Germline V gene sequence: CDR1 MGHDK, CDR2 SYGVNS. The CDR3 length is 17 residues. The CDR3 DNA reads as TGTGCCAGCAGTGCCCATTTCTCGGGTCCCGACTCCTACGAGCAGTACTTC. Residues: CASSAHFSGPDSYEQYF.

The CDR3 sequence: CASSQGEALHTDTQYF. The CDR3 DNA follows: TGTGCCAGCAGCCAGGGCGAGGCATTACACACAGATACGCAGTATTTT. This chain links TRBV7-9 with TRBJ2-3; tentatively, D is TRBD1 (5 bases). Trimming removed 5 bases at V and 2 bases at J, with 17 bases between. Per germline, CDR1 SEHNR and CDR2 FQNEAQ (reference sequence). This CDR3 has 16 amino acids.